The 25 T cell receptor beta chains below come from one sample, sequenced in a study of T cell clonality in common variable immunodeficiency. Study-level points and caveats: Common variable immunodeficiency TCR beta sequences reportedly had fewer deletions and N-nucleotide insertions.

These receptors have no known antigen. This table comes from immunoSEQ multiplex PCR, and its TCRdb copy is limited to in-frame clones, with some not included. The sample contains approximately 35,000 clones, none occurring once; around 6.4% lies in the top ten. Sequencing was performed on peripheral blood mononuclear cells. These receptors came from a human donor with common variable immunodeficiency.

This clone showed up many times. The CDR3 end lies 3 residues beyond the end of the read and is filled in from the germline J gene. The genes are TRBV13 and TRBJ2-1; TRBD1 is a possible D gene (6 bases). The V gene's germline CDR1 is PRHDT and CDR2 FYEKMQ (reference sequence). This CDR3 is built from 13 residues. Trimming took off 0 bases at V and 6 bases at J, with 6 bases between the two ends. Incomplete CDR3 DNA: TGTGCCAGCAGCTTAGGCAGGGGCAATGAG. Protein product: CASSLGRGNE. The whole CDR3 protein reads CASSLGRGNEQFF.

In this sample, this clone turned up a few times. The read falls 3 residues short of the CDR3 end, and the missing part is taken from the germline J gene. The V gene is TRBV19, the J gene TRBJ1-1; D gene unclear. V was trimmed by 3 bases and J by 6 bases, leaving 11 bases between them. This CDR3 is built from 13 residues. The germline gives CDR1 LNHDA, CDR2 SQIVND (reference sequence). This CDR3 reads CASSILPSAEAFF. The part of the CDR3 DNA that was read is TGTGCCAGTAGTATTCTCCCTTCGGCTGAA.

About this clone: The read terminates 3 residues before the CDR3 end, so the remaining end is supplied by the germline J gene. The gene calls are TRBV18 and TRBJ2-2, with TRBD1 identical over 8 bases. Germline CDR1 KGHSH, CDR2 LQKENI. V dropped 3 bases and J dropped 1; count of bases not matched to a gene: 1. The CDR3 runs to 15 residues. This CDR3 is CASSPGQGNTGELFF. CDR3 bases read: TGTGCCAGCTCACCTGGACAGGGGAACACCGGGGAG. The variable domain in full, completed from reference TRBV18 and TRBJ2-2, reads NAGVMQNPRHLVRRRGQEARLRCSPMKGHSHVYWYRQLPEEGLKFMVYLQKENIIDESGMPKERFSAEFPKEGPSILRIQQVVRGDSAAYFCASSPGQGNTGELFFGEGSRLTVL.

This clone counts as medium-sized. The read ends 3 residues early relative to the CDR3; the germline J gene fills the gap. The gene calls are TRBV2 and TRBJ2-3; D is unclear. V was trimmed by 7 bases and J by 6 bases, leaving 8 bases between them. Germline values: CDR1 SNHLY, CDR2 FYNNEI. This CDR3 comprises 11 residues. The part of the CDR3 DNA that was read is TGTGCCAGCACCCCAAGGGATACG. Translating gives CASTPRDT. From start to end, the CDR3 is CASTPRDTQYF. The full variable domain, its missing parts supplied by reference TRBV2 and TRBJ2-3, is EPEVTQTPSHQVTQMGQEVILRCVPISNHLYFYWYRQILGQKVEFLVSFYNNEISEKSEIFDDQFSVERPDGSNFTLKIRSTKLEDSAMYFCASTPRDTQYFGPGTRLTVL.

This clone turned up a few times. Read data end 3 residues before the CDR3 end; the end is taken from the germline J gene. The chain has TRBV7-8 and TRBJ2-3, with TRBD2 matching over 15 bases. The CDR3 has 16 residues. J lost 3 bases, V lost 5 bases, and 3 bases had no gene match. Germline assignment: CDR1 SGHVS and CDR2 FQNEAQ. The CDR3 loop is CASSRGLAGGTDTQYF. The CDR3 bases that were read are TGTGCCAGCAGCAGGGGACTAGCGGGAGGAACAGATACG.

In its sample, this clone was seen many times. The read comes to an end 3 residues before the CDR3 does, leaving the germline J gene to fill in the end. This chain uses TRBV19 with TRBJ2-5; no reliable D call. The CDR3 sequence is 16 residues long. V was trimmed by 1 base and J by 2 bases, leaving 14 bases between them. The V gene's germline CDR1 is LNHDA and CDR2 SQIVND (reference sequence). The CDR3 sequence: CASSIVTGGWQETQYF. The DNA read from the CDR3 is TGTGCCAGTAGTATAGTCACGGGTGGTTGGCAAGAGACC.

By sample share, this clone is medium-sized (0.01 to 0.1%). The read is 3 residues too short to cover the CDR3 end, so that end is filled in from the germline J gene. The rearrangement joins TRBV30 to TRBJ1-2, with D uncertain. CDR3 length equals 13 residues. CDR1 GTSNPN and CDR2 SVGIG come from the germline V gene (reference sequence). V lost 0 bases, J lost 6 bases, and 11 bases lay in between. CDR3 bases read: TGTGCCTGGAGTGTAATGGCATTTAATGGC. It is translated as CAWSVMAFNG. Given in full, the CDR3 is CAWSVMAFNGYTF.

At least ten counts were recorded for this clone. Read coverage stops 3 residues before the CDR3 terminus; the germline J gene supplies the remainder. The sample carries other DNA sequences with the same CDR3. This chain joins TRBV18 and TRBJ2-7; D uncertain. V dropped 2 bases and J dropped 5 bases, with 4 bases sitting between them. From germline, CDR1 is KGHSH and CDR2 LQKENI. The CDR3 totals 11 residues. The CDR3 loop is CASSPADEQYF. CDR3 DNA, as far as it was read: TGTGCCAGCTCACCAGCGGACGAG.

The table lists this clone with many counts. The read is 3 residues too short to cover the CDR3 end, so that end is filled in from the germline J gene. The V gene is TRBV19, the J gene TRBJ1-5; D is unresolved. Germline V gene sequence: CDR1 LNHDA, CDR2 SQIVND (reference sequence). This CDR3 has 12 residues. V lost 2 bases, J lost 6 bases, and 5 bases lay in between. The CDR3 loop is CASSIQSQPQHF. The sequenced part of the CDR3 DNA is TGTGCCAGTAGTATACAGAGTCAGCCC.

This clone was counted many times. CDR3 region: CSARERTATYNEQFF. The sequenced part of the CDR3 DNA is TGCAGTGCTAGGGAGCGGACGGCCACTTACAATGAG. The rearrangement joins TRBV20-1 to TRBJ2-1, with TRBD2 as a possible D gene (5 bases). The sequence runs out 3 residues before the end of the CDR3; the remainder is reconstructed from the germline J gene. This CDR3 contains 15 residues. Per germline, CDR1 DFQATT and CDR2 SNEGSKA (reference sequence). V lost 3 bases to trimming and J lost 4 bases, with 16 bases between them.

The CDR3 spells CASSYKRYEQYF. CDR3 bases read: TGTGCCAGCAGTTACAAGAGGTACGAG. The chain has TRBV6-2 or TRBV6-3 and TRBJ2-7; D is unclear. The read gets to within 3 residues of the CDR3 end, and the germline J gene fills in the rest. The CDR3 totals 12 residues. Germline CDR1 reads MNHEY; CDR2 reads SVGEGT. V was trimmed by 2 bases and J by 4 bases, leaving 6 bases between them.

This clone counts as medium-sized. With the read ending 3 residues before the CDR3 end, the germline J gene is used to fill in that end. The gene calls are TRBV30 and TRBJ1-1; D gene uncertain. The CDR3 consists of 11 residues. The germline V and J ends were trimmed by 5 bases and 3 bases, with 7 bases remaining between them. Looked up from germline, CDR1 is GTSNPN and CDR2 is SVGIG (reference sequence). The covered CDR3 bases are TGTGCCTGGGACGGGGACACTGAA. Translating gives CAWDGDTE. The complete CDR3 protein is CAWDGDTEAFF.

This clone was counted only a few times. The CDR3 end falls 3 residues outside the read, so it is completed with the germline J gene. V usage is TRBV7-2 and J usage is TRBJ2-5; 7 positions agree with TRBD1. The CDR3 sequence is 15 residues long. The J segment lost 1 base and the V segment lost 2 bases, leaving 4 bases of the junction unmatched. Looked up from germline, CDR1 is SGHTA and CDR2 is FQGNSA. The CDR3 is CASSLLPGGQETQYF. The sequenced part of the CDR3 DNA is TGTGCCAGCAGCTTACTACCAGGGGGCCAAGAGACC.

Comment on this clone: Read coverage stops 3 residues before the CDR3 terminus; the germline J gene supplies the remainder. The rearrangement links TRBV2 to TRBJ2-7; 8 bases align to TRBD1. With V trimmed by 6 bases and J by 2 bases, 6 bases remained unmatched. The CDR3 runs 14 residues. Germline V gene sequence: CDR1 SNHLY, CDR2 FYNNEI. CDR3 loop: CASRALGQAYEQYF. The CDR3 bases that were read are TGTGCCAGCAGAGCCTTGGGACAGGCCTACGAG.

Comment on this clone: The CDR3 end is not reached by the read, which stops 3 residues before it; the germline J gene fills it in. V is TRBV18 and J is TRBJ2-3; no clear D gene. The germline V gene encodes CDR1 KGHSH and CDR2 LQKENI. The germline V and J ends were trimmed by 3 bases and 2 bases, with 12 bases remaining between them. The CDR3 loop spans 15 amino acids. The part of the CDR3 DNA that was read is TGTGCCAGCTCACCGTCCCTCGGTTCCACAGATACG. It yields the protein CASSPSLGSTDT. The full CDR3 is CASSPSLGSTDTQYF.

A remark on this clone: The read is 3 residues too short to cover the CDR3 end, so that end is filled in from the germline J gene. This chain links TRBV7-9 with TRBJ2-7, with a tentative D call TRBD1 (5 bases). This CDR3 spans 13 amino acids. Trimming stripped 1 base from V and 4 bases from J, with 8 bases between. Germline CDR1 and CDR2: SEHNR and FQNEAQ (reference sequence). The part of the CDR3 DNA that was read is TGTGCCAGCAGCTTAGGTGACAGATACGAG. It codes for CASSLGDRYE. From start to end, the CDR3 is CASSLGDRYEQYF.

Points on this clone: The read ends 3 residues early relative to the CDR3; the germline J gene fills the gap. The chain joins TRBV30 to TRBJ2-5; 8 bases line up with TRBD2. Germline trimming cut 0 bases from V and 0 bases from J; bases unmatched to any gene: 6. The CDR3 is made up of 16 amino acids. The germline V gene has CDR1 GTSNPN and CDR2 SVGIG (reference sequence). CDR3 DNA, as far as it was read: TGTGCCTGGAGTGTCCTGGACGGGGGGGACCAAGAGACC. Amino acids: CAWSVLDGGDQET. In full, the CDR3 is CAWSVLDGGDQETQYF.

This clone occurred many times. The read terminates 3 residues ahead of where the CDR3 ends, so the germline J gene completes it. The rearrangement links TRBV19 to TRBJ2-7; D is undetermined. Trimming left V 4 bases short and J 3 bases short, with 10 bases between. This CDR3 comprises 13 residues. The germline CDR1 and CDR2 sequences are LNHDA and SQIVND (reference sequence). CDR3 DNA, as far as it was read: TGTGCCAGTAGTACGACTTGGAACTACGAG. This sequence encodes CASSTTWNYE. The full CDR3 is CASSTTWNYEQYF. The variable domain in full, with the rest retrieved from reference TRBV19 and TRBJ2-7, is DGGITQSPKYLFRKEGQNVTLSCEQNLNHDAMYWYRQDPGQGLRLIYYSQIVNDFQKGDIAEGYSVSREKKESFPLTVTSAQKNPTAFYLCASSTTWNYEQYFGPGTRLTVT.

This clone occurred many times. The read ends 3 residues shy of where the CDR3 ends; the end is completed using the germline J gene. V and J are TRBV19 and TRBJ2-1, with 10 bases fitting TRBD2. The germline CDR1 and CDR2 sequences are LNHDA and SQIVND (reference sequence). Unmatched junction bases numbered 8, after V lost 2 bases and J lost 7 bases. The CDR3 sequence is 16 residues long. CDR3 in amino acids: CASSILGLADLNEQFF. The CDR3 bases that were read are TGTGCCAGTAGTATACTTGGACTAGCGGATTTAAATGAG.

This clone was picked up many times. The CDR3 protein is CASSLLAGEYNEQFF. Incomplete CDR3 DNA: TGTGCCAGCAGCCTCTTAGCGGGAGAGTATAATGAG. The V gene is TRBV7-3, the J gene TRBJ2-1; 9 nucleotides match TRBD2. The read halts 3 residues ahead of the CDR3 end, with the missing end drawn from the germline J gene. Germline trimming cut 5 bases from V and 7 bases from J; bases unmatched to any gene: 9. The CDR3 sequence is 15 residues long. Germline CDR1 SGHTA, CDR2 FQGTGA.

There are a few counts of this clone. The read ends 3 residues early relative to the CDR3; the germline J gene fills the gap. V gene TRBV11-2 combines with J gene TRBJ2-7, with TRBD1 as a possible D gene (6 bases). V gave up 2 bases and J gave up 3 bases, with 14 bases separating them. The CDR3 has 15 residues. CDR1 and CDR2 (germline): SGHAT, FQNNGV. Incomplete CDR3 DNA: TGTGCCAGCAGCTTAATCCGGGACAACAACTACGAG. It codes for CASSLIRDNNYE. The CDR3 in its entirety is CASSLIRDNNYEQYF.

This clone was seen a handful of times. The read is 3 residues too short to cover the CDR3 end, so that end is filled in from the germline J gene. The rearrangement uses TRBV11-3 and TRBJ2-1; tentative D call: TRBD1 (6 bases). Germline assignment: CDR1 SGHNT and CDR2 YENEEA. CDR3 size: 12 residues. V dropped 5 bases and J dropped 8 bases, with 10 bases sitting between them. The part of the CDR3 DNA that was read is TGTGCCAGCAGCACAGGGTCCCATGAG. This sequence encodes CASSTGSHE. The entire CDR3 protein is CASSTGSHEQFF.

This clone was counted ten times or more. CDR3 bases read: TGTGCCAGCAGCTTAACCCTGGGGGGGAACACTGAA. This sequence encodes CASSLTLGGNTE. The complete CDR3 reads CASSLTLGGNTEAFF. The V and J genes are TRBV7-3 and TRBJ1-1, with a tentative D call TRBD1 (5 bases). The missing CDR3 end, 3 residues past where the read stops, is filled in from the germline J gene. The CDR3 sequence is 15 residues long. Germline assignment: CDR1 SGHTA and CDR2 FQGTGA. V lost 0 bases and J 1 base, leaving 9 bases between the germline ends.

In its sample, this clone was seen a few times. The read ends 3 residues before the CDR3 terminus; that terminus is restored from the germline J gene. This chain joins TRBV6-4 and TRBJ2-3; TRBD1 or TRBD2 may be the D gene (6 bases each). V was trimmed by 3 bases and J by 3 bases, leaving 10 bases between them. Germline V lookup: CDR1 MRHNA, CDR2 SNTAGT. The CDR3 is 14 amino acids. CDR3 sequence: CASSEEGETDTQYF. Incomplete CDR3 DNA: TGTGCCAGCAGTGAGGAGGGGGAAACAGATACG.

Only a few counts were recorded for this clone. The read comes to an end 3 residues before the CDR3 does, leaving the germline J gene to fill in the end. The rearrangement joins TRBV7-9 to TRBJ2-1; a weak D match, TRBD1 (6 bases). The CDR3 length is 14 residues. The germline V gene encodes CDR1 SEHNR and CDR2 FQNEAQ (reference sequence). V lost 5 bases and J 6 bases, leaving 14 bases between the germline ends. CDR3: CASSAKMGANEQFF. The DNA read from the CDR3 is TGTGCCAGCAGCGCTAAAATGGGGGCCAATGAG.